The sequence of this T cell receptor beta chain was determined in a study of blood T cell repertoires in COVID-19. Study as a whole: The United States, Italy and Spain supplied acute and convalescent COVID-19 samples. PBMCs, B-cell-depleted T cells, or T cells provided the cDNA or gDNA that made up the material.

Per the authors' pipeline: Reference gene primers were amplified, and this amplification served to estimate nucleated cell counts. Profiling relied on immunoSEQ multiplex PCR, and the TCRdb table lists in-frame clones only, not all of them. V and J calls plus clone size are reproduced from that table; the DNA served to infer D and trimming. The table records 140,000 to 150,000 clones, 85% of them present only once. The CDR3 has 14 residues. The germline V gene encodes CDR1 LGHDT and CDR2 YNNKEL (reference sequence). V trimming: 4 bases; J trimming: 2 bases; junction bases outside the gene matches: 3.

This TCR was recovered from a woman aged 40-49 years with active or convalescent COVID-19. Input material: peripheral blood. The chain uses TRBV3-1 (or the pseudogene TRBV3-2) and TRBJ2-7; 9 bases align to TRBD2. The CDR3 sequence: CASSPLAGPYEQYF. The CDR3 bases are TGTGCCAGCAGCCCCCTAGCGGGGCCCTACGAGCAGTACTTC.